Below are 17 T cell receptor beta chains sequenced from a single sample in a study of PD-L1 blockade in urothelial cancer (dated by TCRdb to the late 2010s). What this sample's time point label stands for: peripheral blood 6 weeks after treatment start. The library was prepared using the immunoSEQ multiplex PCR assay. Sourced from immuneACCESS, this table was stored by TCRdb with only in-frame sequences that have V and J called. A share of the clones is absent; for the studies checked, an unresolved V gene accounts for under half, and the remainder has no known explanation. This sample comprises tens of thousands of clones, 75% to 95% of them detected only once. The top ten clonotypes cover more than 0.85% of the sample. Sequenced material: PBMCs, taken around atezolizumab (anti-PD-L1) treatment. The receptors here all came from a woman over 75 with urothelial cancer.

The J gene is TRBJ2-5, the V gene TRBV6-5, with 8 positions matching TRBD1. Germline CDR1 reads MNHEY; CDR2 reads SVGAGI. The CDR3 is 14 residues long. V was pared by 6 bases and J by 5 bases, with 8 bases of the junction left unmatched. CDR3 sequence (DNA): TGTGCCAGCAGCGTCAGACAGGGGCGGGAGACCCAGTACTTC. Its protein product is CASSVRQGRETQYF.

The chain links TRBV27 to TRBJ2-3; possibly TRBD2 for D (6 bases). This CDR3 comprises 14 residues. Germline CDR1 and CDR2: MNHEY and SMNVEV (reference sequence). V lost 8 bases and J lost 1, with 13 bases in between. The CDR3 reads CASLGGSGTDTQYF. For the CDR3, the DNA is TGTGCCAGCCTGGGGGGATCTGGCACAGATACGCAGTATTTT.

The J gene is TRBJ2-7, the V gene TRBV28; 11 positions agree with TRBD2. Germline values: CDR1 MDHEN, CDR2 SYDVKM. This CDR3 contains 17 residues. V trimming: 5 bases; J trimming: 4 bases; junction bases outside the gene matches: 13. The CDR3 reads CASSPWGVAGGPYEQYF. DNA for the CDR3: TGTGCCAGCAGTCCATGGGGGGTAGCGGGAGGGCCTTACGAGCAGTACTTC.

This chain uses TRBV30 with TRBJ2-7; 7 nucleotides align to TRBD2. The CDR3 has 14 amino acids. Germline CDR1 reads GTSNPN; CDR2 reads SVGIG (reference sequence). Trimming cost V 5 bases and J 5 bases; bases outside gene matches: 12. DNA for the CDR3: TGTGCCTGGGGAGTGGAGCTGGCGGGAGACGAGCAGTACTTC. This codes for CAWGVELAGDEQYF.

The rearrangement links TRBV5-5 to TRBJ1-4; possibly TRBD1 for D (5 bases). Trimming removed 4 bases from V and 0 bases from J, with 10 bases in between. Germline-derived CDR1 and CDR2 are SGHKS and YYEKEE (reference sequence). The length of the CDR3 is 15 residues. The CDR3 nucleotides are TGTGCCAGCAGCCCTACAGGATCAACTAATGAAAAACTGTTTTTT. Translated, it gives CASSPTGSTNEKLFF. The full variable domain, rest sourced from reference TRBV5-5 and TRBJ1-4, is DAGVTQSPTHLIKTRGQQVTLRCSPISGHKSVSWYQQVLGQGPQFIFQYYEKEERGRGNFPDRFSARQFPNYSSELNVNALLLGDSALYLCASSPTGSTNEKLFFGSGTQLSVL.

The V call is TRBV2, the J call TRBJ1-4; a possible D gene is TRBD1 (5 bases). The CDR3 runs 15 residues. Germline values: CDR1 SNHLY, CDR2 FYNNEI. Trimming shortened V by 3 bases and J by 0 bases, and 8 bases separated the two germline ends. The CDR3, as DNA: TGTGCCAGCAGTGACCCCAGGGCAACTAATGAAAAACTGTTTTTT. Encoded protein: CASSDPRATNEKLFF.

CDR3 sequence: CASSLVAGGRTDTQYF. In DNA form, the CDR3 reads TGTGCCAGCAGCTTGGTGGCAGGGGGCAGAACAGATACGCAGTATTTT. The chain carries TRBV5-4 and TRBJ2-3; 8 bases are shared with TRBD1. The V segment lost 0 bases and the J segment 3 bases; nucleotides outside the gene matches: 6. CDR1 SGHNT and CDR2 YYREEE come from the germline V gene (reference sequence). The CDR3 runs to 16 residues.

This chain joins TRBV9 and TRBJ2-5; the D gene is possibly TRBD1 (6 bases). Per the germline V gene, CDR1 is SGDLS and CDR2 is YYNGEE. V was shortened by 7 bases and J by 5 bases, with 12 bases between the two germline ends. This CDR3 has 12 residues. CDR3 amino acids: CASGQGWETQYF. The CDR3 nucleotides read TGTGCCAGCGGCCAGGGGTGGGAGACCCAGTACTTC.

The chain is built from TRBV6-1 and TRBJ1-1; TRBD1 agrees at 8 bases. Germline-derived CDR1 and CDR2 are MNHNS and SASEGT. The CDR3 totals 15 residues. V gave up 4 bases and J gave up 0 bases; unmatched junction bases: 4. The CDR3 coding sequence is TGTGCCAGCAGTGCCCGGACAGGGTTGAACACTGAAGCTTTCTTT. Translation gives CASSARTGLNTEAFF.

The rearrangement joins TRBV30 to TRBJ1-5, with TRBD1 as a possible D gene (5 bases). Germline CDR1 GTSNPN, CDR2 SVGIG (reference sequence). Trimming stripped 4 bases from V and 4 bases from J, with 11 bases between. This CDR3 has 13 amino acids. For the CDR3, the DNA is TGTGCCTGGAATAACGGGGGTAATCAGCCCCAGCATTTT. Encoded protein: CAWNNGGNQPQHF.

The rearrangement uses TRBV6-6 and TRBJ2-7; 7 bases agree with TRBD1. Trimming took 6 bases from V and 4 from J; bases not matched to a gene: 9. CDR1 is MNHNY, CDR2 SVGAGI, per germline (reference sequence). This CDR3 has 14 residues. The CDR3 is CASRTGQNFYEQYF. In DNA form, the CDR3 reads TGTGCCAGCAGGACGGGACAGAATTTTTACGAGCAGTACTTC.

This chain uses TRBV9 with TRBJ1-5, with 9 bases identical to TRBD1. The V gene end was trimmed by 4 bases and the J gene end by 7 bases; junction bases not matched to a gene: 9. The CDR3 covers 15 residues. The germline gives CDR1 SGDLS, CDR2 YYNGEE. The chain's CDR3 is CASSQRTGAGQPQHF. DNA for the CDR3: TGTGCCAGCAGCCAACGGACAGGGGCCGGGCAGCCCCAGCATTTT.

This chain uses TRBV30 with TRBJ1-2; D possibly corresponds to TRBD1 (5 bases). Trimming took off 3 bases at V and 8 bases at J, with 13 bases between the two ends. The CDR3 has 12 amino acids. In germline, CDR1 is GTSNPN, CDR2 SVGIG (reference sequence). The CDR3: CAWRQGLLGYTF. The CDR3, as DNA: TGTGCCTGGAGGCAGGGACTCTTGGGCTACACCTTC.

This chain uses TRBV28 with TRBJ1-1; the match to TRBD1 covers 8 bases. Germline CDR1 MDHEN, CDR2 SYDVKM. J gave up 4 bases and V 4 bases, and 11 bases lay outside the gene matches. This CDR3 has 16 residues. CDR3 protein: CASSSAGGGGGTEAFF. DNA of the CDR3: TGTGCCAGCAGTTCAGCAGGGGGCGGGGGGGGCACTGAAGCTTTCTTT.

The chain links TRBV9 to TRBJ2-7; 11 nucleotides agree with TRBD2. The CDR3 runs 15 residues. Germline loops: CDR1 SGDLS, CDR2 YYNGEE. Trimming cost V 2 bases and J 1 base; bases outside gene matches: 2. The CDR3 spells CASSVGTSGSYEQYF. CDR3 in DNA: TGTGCCAGCAGCGTCGGGACTAGCGGTTCCTACGAGCAGTACTTC.

The chain links TRBV7-9 to TRBJ2-1; 9 nucleotides align to TRBD1. The CDR3 runs to 14 residues. Germline V gene lookup returns CDR1 SEHNR and CDR2 FQNEAQ (reference sequence). V gave up 6 bases and J gave up 7 bases; unmatched junction bases: 7. This CDR3 reads CASSPGTGSNEQFF. The CDR3 region has the DNA TGTGCCAGCAGTCCCGGGACAGGGTCGAATGAGCAGTTCTTC. Complete variable domain (other parts from reference TRBV7-9 and TRBJ2-1): DTGVSQNPRHKITKRGQNVTFRCDPISEHNRLYWYRQTLGQGPEFLTYFQNEAQLEKSRLLSDRFSAERPKGSFSTLEIQRTEQGDSAMYLCASSPGTGSNEQFFGPGTRLTVL.

V and J are TRBV18 and TRBJ1-1; D possibly corresponds to TRBD1 (5 bases). Germline V gene sequence: CDR1 KGHSH, CDR2 LQKENI. Between the trimmed V and J ends, which lost 3 bases and 5 bases, there was a span of 10 bases. The CDR3 covers 13 residues. The CDR3 loop reads CASSPMGGTEAFF. In DNA, the CDR3 is TGTGCCAGCTCACCGATGGGGGGGACTGAAGCTTTCTTT.